This TCR beta chain was retrieved from a study of T cells in women clearing cervical HPV infection. Study findings and constraints: TRBV6-7 abundance was lower in cases than controls (around 0.11% versus 0.16%).

The assay was immunoSEQ multiplex PCR, and TCRdb's table has in-frame clones only and misses some. In all, the sample yields some 32,000 clones. CDR1 SGHTA and CDR2 FQGNSA come from the germline V gene. The ends lost 5 bases at V and 6 bases at J; junction bases unmatched: 3. The CDR3 has 13 residues. With regard to this clone: Its antigen is currently unknown. The read ends 3 residues shy of where the CDR3 ends; the end is completed using the germline J gene.

This chain uses TRBV7-2 with TRBJ1-5; 8 bases align to TRBD1. The sequenced sample consisted of blood buffy coat. This TCR derives from a woman between 18 and 70 years old with a cervical HPV16 infection that either progressed to CIN3+ or cleared (not recorded which). CDR3 DNA, as far as it was read: TGTGCCAGCAGCCTGACAGGGGCTCAGCCC. Its protein is CASSLTGAQP. In full, the CDR3 reads CASSLTGAQPQHF.